This T cell receptor (beta chain) was found in a study of CD8+ T cells in alopecia areata. Notes on the study in general: Tofacitinib significantly lowered scalp clonality and expanded CD8+ clones among the top 100.

From germline, CDR1 is GTSNPN and CDR2 SVGIG (reference sequence). The CDR3 is 11 residues long. V dropped 4 bases and J dropped 14 bases, with 17 bases sitting between them. Comment on this clone: Antigen: not known.

Once RNA had been extracted, it was reverse transcribed into cDNA to act as the sequencing template. Data came from immunoSEQ multiplex PCR; TCRdb stores just in-frame clones and leaves some out. The repertoire holds some 220,000 clones, with more than 45% as singletons. The treatment is: oral pan-JAK inhibitor, 5-10 mg twice daily. V gene TRBV30 combines with J gene TRBJ1-2; a possible D gene is TRBD1 (6 bases). The sample in question was CD4+ T cells sorted from blood, obtained at week 4, from a patient treated with tofacitinib. This clonotype was sampled from a human donor with alopecia areata. The CDR3 reads CAWNKGHTLTF. The CDR3 region has the DNA TGTGCCTGGAACAAGGGACACACTCTTACCTTC.